The T cell receptor beta chain described here comes from a study of beta chain features in type 1 diabetes. At the level of the study: Patients were similar to healthy donors in age and gender (as well as in cell yields). Study-level results: Lower insertion and higher deletion counts appeared at VDJ junctions in type 1 diabetes patients. TCRB CDR3s were moderately but significantly shorter in Type 1 diabetes patients in all four CD4+ subsets.

One heparinised draw of blood, averaging about 120 mL, came from each donor. All sorted populations exceeded 95% purity. This clone has just a few counts. Its antigen is currently unknown. This CDR3 has 17 amino acids. V lost 1 base to trimming and J lost 2 bases; unmatched junction nucleotides: 8. Germline-derived CDR1 and CDR2 are MNHNS and SASEGT. Investigators reverse transcribed all isolated RNA, so they sequenced expressed TCRB transcripts. Assay used: immunoSEQ multiplex PCR; TCRdb lists only in-frame clones, some missing. The top ten hold less than 0.025% of the sample, which has about 740,000 clones, 13% seen once.

J is TRBJ1-2 and V is TRBV6-1, with 9 bases lining up with TRBD1. This sequence originates from a man in his late teens or twenties with type 1 diabetes. The sequenced sample was naive CD4+ T cells from blood. The CDR3 DNA reads TGTGCCAGCAGTGAAGTTCCGGGACAGGGAGGGAACTATGGCTACACCTTC. Translated: CASSEVPGQGGNYGYTF.